The 26 T cell receptor beta chains reported below all come from one sample, sequenced in a study of regulatory T cells in long-lasting Graves disease. Construction of the TCR beta libraries employed iRepertoire HTBI primers in conjunction with Arm-PCR of CDR3 regions. Each CDR3 protein gets one entry after TCRdb re-called the multiplex PCR reads with MiXCR. The table shows 390,000 or so distinct CDR3 sequences, with approximately 23% occurring only once. Time point described: persistent/refractory GD, antithyroid drugs over 5 years with positive TRAb. Following extraction of RNA from PBMCs, that RNA was used to make the TCR library. The sample in question was peripheral blood mononuclear cells (PBMCs), obtained when the disease was refractory, from a patient treated with antithyroid drugs. All receptors derive from a woman aged 40 to 50 with Graves disease.

The chain couples TRBV2 to TRBJ2-7, with D unresolved. The germline CDR1 and CDR2 sequences are SNHLY and FYNNEI. The CDR3 spans 14 residues. V was trimmed by 6 bases and J by 7 bases, leaving 19 bases between them. The DNA of the CDR3 is TGTGCCAGCAGGGTGGAGAGCTCCTACAATGAGCAGTACTTC. It encodes CASRVESSYNEQYF.

J is TRBJ2-7 and V is TRBV4-1, with unresolved D. The CDR3 is made up of 15 amino acids. Deletions cut 0 bases from V and 4 bases from J, with 13 bases between. CDR1 is MGHRA and CDR2 is YSYEKL in the germline V gene. The CDR3 here is CASSQEILPTYEQYF. CDR3 DNA sequence: TGCGCCAGCAGCCAAGAAATCCTGCCCACGTACGAGCAGTACTTC.

Only a few counts were recorded for this clonotype. The rearrangement links TRBV19 to TRBJ1-1, with 7 nucleotides matching TRBD1. Trimming took 5 bases from V and 6 from J; bases not matched to a gene: 9. Germline V gene sequence: CDR1 LNHDA, CDR2 SQIVND (reference sequence). This CDR3 contains 14 residues. CDR3 nucleotides: TGTGCCAGTAGTCCCCGGACAGGCGGGGCTGAAGCTTTCTTT. This codes for CASSPRTGGAEAFF.

In this sample, this clonotype turned up a few times. This chain connects TRBV10-2 to TRBJ2-7; 8 nucleotides line up with TRBD1. V dropped 10 bases and J dropped 1; count of bases not matched to a gene: 12. This CDR3 contains 15 residues. The germline V gene encodes CDR1 WSHSY and CDR2 SAAADI. CDR3 coding DNA: TGCGCCATCCAGATCCTGGGACAGGAGTCCTACGAGCAGTACTTC. Translating gives CAIQILGQESYEQYF.

Ten or more counts support this clonotype. The CDR3 DNA follows: TGTGCCAGCAGTTTTAACAGGGAATTATCCTACGAGCAGTACTTC. It codes for CASSFNRELSYEQYF. The J gene is TRBJ2-7, the V gene TRBV6-9; perhaps TRBD1 as D (6 bases). CDR1 is MNHGY and CDR2 is SVAAGI in the germline V gene. This CDR3 comprises 15 residues. V was trimmed by 4 bases and J by 1 base, leaving 14 bases between them.

This sequence joins TRBV20-1 and TRBJ2-7; 8 bases fit TRBD1. The CDR3 is 14 residues long. V was pared by 3 bases and J by 3 bases, with 7 bases of the junction left unmatched. In germline, CDR1 is DFQATT, CDR2 SNEGSKA (reference sequence). Here the CDR3 DNA reads TGCAGTGCTAGGAAGGACAGGGCCCGCTACGAGCAGTACTTC. This encodes CSARKDRARYEQYF.

This clonotype was observed many times. The V call is TRBV19, the J call TRBJ2-7; the D gene is possibly TRBD2 (6 bases). CDR1 is LNHDA and CDR2 is SQIVND in the germline V gene (reference sequence). The CDR3 has 15 amino acids. The V and J ends lost 3 bases and 3 bases respectively, with 15 bases between them. CDR3 DNA sequence: TGTGCCAGTAGTATCGGTAGCGGAGCACTCTACGAGCAGTACTTC. This encodes CASSIGSGALYEQYF.

There are many counts of this clonotype. The gene calls are TRBV28 and TRBJ2-7; possible D gene TRBD2, 5 bases. The V end was cut by 6 bases, the J end by 4 bases, with 13 bases between. The CDR3 consists of 13 residues. Germline values: CDR1 MDHEN, CDR2 SYDVKM. The chain's CDR3 is CASSLVRGYEQYF. The DNA for the CDR3 is TGTGCCAGCAGCTTGGTTCGGGGATACGAGCAGTACTTC.

About this clonotype itself: An end of the junction does not agree with germline; a read error may underlie this. The rearrangement joins TRBV6-2 or TRBV6-3 to TRBJ2-7; TRBD1 is a possible D gene (6 bases). This CDR3 is built from 12 residues. Germline CDR1 is MNHEY and CDR2 is SVGEGT. CDR3 residues: CAISGQTYEQYF. The CDR3 nucleotides read TGTGCCATCAGTGGACAGACCTACGAGCAGTACTTC.

The sample holds a few counts of this clonotype. This may be a read error, as it is one base from a much larger clone. V is TRBV2 and J is TRBJ2-2; 7 positions agree with TRBD1. Germline lookup yields CDR1 SNHLY and CDR2 FYNNEI. The CDR3 is made up of 14 amino acids. The CDR3 coding sequence is TGTGCCAGCCAGAAGACAGGGAACACCGGGAAGCTGTTTTTT. Translating it yields CASQKTGNTGKLFF. Drawing the rest from reference TRBV2 and TRBJ2-2, the complete variable domain is EPEVTQTPSHQVTQMGQEVILRCVPISNHLYFYWYRQILGQKVEFLVSFYNNEISEKSEIFDDQFSVERPDGSNFTLKIRSTKLEDSAMYFCASQKTGNTGKLFFGEGSRLTVL.

This chain connects TRBV4-1 to TRBJ1-6; the D is unclear. V was cut by 1 base and J by 9 bases, with 7 bases left in between. CDR3 length: 13 residues. In germline, CDR1 is MGHRA, CDR2 YSYEKL. CDR3 loop: CASSQATSSPLHF. DNA for the CDR3: TGCGCCAGCAGCCAAGCAACTTCTTCACCCCTCCACTTT.

The chain combines TRBV20-1 with TRBJ2-7; the match to TRBD2 covers 12 bases. The CDR3 length is 15 residues. J gave up 2 bases and V 3 bases, and 5 bases lay outside the gene matches. From germline, CDR1 is DFQATT and CDR2 SNEGSKA (reference sequence). The chain's CDR3 is CSASPLAGGTYEQYF. Here the CDR3 DNA reads TGCAGTGCTAGCCCCCTAGCGGGAGGGACCTACGAGCAGTACTTC.

This clonotype appeared a few times. The chain links TRBV7-9 to TRBJ2-7; D assignment may be TRBD1 or TRBD2 (5 bases each). CDR1 and CDR2 from the germline V gene are SEHNR and FQNEAQ (reference sequence). Deletions cut 0 bases from V and 3 bases from J, with 21 bases between. This CDR3 is 18 amino acids long. Here the CDR3 reads CASSLAKGLAHINYEQYF. CDR3 coding DNA: TGTGCCAGCAGCTTAGCCAAGGGGCTAGCACATATAAACTACGAGCAGTACTTC.

This clonotype has ten or more counts. The gene calls are TRBV28 and TRBJ1-5, with D unclear. The CDR3 runs 15 residues. The V gene lost 3 bases and the J gene lost 4 bases, with 13 bases spanning the gap. The V gene's germline CDR1 is MDHEN and CDR2 SYDVKM. In DNA, the CDR3 is TGTGCCAGCAGTTTGGCGGGTCGTTCAAATCAGCCCCAGCATTTT. Residues: CASSLAGRSNQPQHF.

This clonotype was observed many times. The chain combines TRBV6-1 with TRBJ1-2; a weak D match, TRBD1 (6 bases). The ends were cut back, 9 bases at V and 7 bases at J, with 15 bases in the middle. CDR3 length: 12 residues. CDR1 and CDR2 (germline): MNHNS, SASEGT. The CDR3 reads CASRPRGGGYTF. The DNA of the CDR3 is TGTGCCAGTCGACCCAGGGGAGGTGGCTACACCTTC.

V usage is TRBV7-3 and J usage is TRBJ1-1; 8 bases align to TRBD1. Germline CDR1 and CDR2: SGHTA and FQGTGA. This CDR3 contains 17 residues. With 6 bases clipped from V and 1 base from J, the junction kept 13 bases outside the gene matches. CDR3 bases: TGTGCCAGCAGGACAGGGGTCACACTTGTCCAGAACACTGAAGCTTTCTTT. It translates to CASRTGVTLVQNTEAFF. The full variable domain, rest sourced from reference TRBV7-3 and TRBJ1-1, is GAGVSQTPSNKVTEKGKYVELRCDPISGHTALYWYRQSLGQGPEFLIYFQGTGAADDSGLPNDRFFAVRPEGSVSTLKIQRTERGDSAVYLCASRTGVTLVQNTEAFFGQGTRLTVV.

A few counts support this clonotype. V usage is TRBV20-1 and J usage is TRBJ2-7, with 10 bases that match TRBD1. The CDR3 is 14 residues long. Germline assignment: CDR1 DFQATT and CDR2 SNEGSKA (reference sequence). V shed 0 bases and J 3 bases; nucleotides not matched to a gene: 2. The CDR3 coding sequence is TGCAGTGCTAGAGAGGGACAGGGGAGCTACGAGCAGTACTTC. This sequence encodes CSAREGQGSYEQYF.

This clonotype was counted ten times or more. One end of the junction fails to match germline, which may point to a read error. The gene calls are TRBV12-3 or TRBV12-4 and TRBJ2-5; D call uncertain. The CDR3 spans 12 residues. DNA of the CDR3: TGTGCCAGCAGCTTAGTCCAAGAGACCCAGTACTTC. Its protein is CASSLVQETQYF.

This clonotype was seen at least ten times. This rearrangement joins TRBV28 to TRBJ2-6, with D maybe TRBD1 (5 bases). V was clipped by 6 bases and J by 3 bases, with 18 bases between them. In germline, CDR1 is MDHEN, CDR2 SYDVKM. The CDR3 spans 17 residues. This CDR3 is CASSHGRRVNGANVLTF. As DNA, the CDR3 is TGTGCCAGCAGCCATGGGCGCAGGGTGAATGGGGCCAACGTCCTGACTTTC.

This clonotype showed up many times. V gene TRBV11-2 combines with J gene TRBJ1-2; no firm D call. CDR1 and CDR2 from the germline V gene are SGHAT and FQNNGV. The CDR3 length is 15 residues. V was pared by 7 bases and J by 4 bases, with 19 bases between. The CDR3 is CASNEQVGGGYGYTF. In nucleotides, the CDR3 is TGTGCCAGCAACGAACAAGTGGGTGGTGGCTATGGCTACACCTTC.

V usage is TRBV7-9 and J usage is TRBJ1-1; D uncertain. CDR1 and CDR2 (germline): SEHNR, FQNEAQ (reference sequence). The CDR3 contains 13 residues. The ends were cut back, 5 bases at V and 5 bases at J, with 12 bases in the middle. In DNA, the CDR3 is TGTGCCAGCAGCACCCAGGTGGGGACTGAAGCTTTCTTT. It yields the protein CASSTQVGTEAFF.

This clonotype was seen at least ten times. Here the CDR3 DNA reads TGTGCCGGATCGGGACCCGGGAGGGAGACCCAGTACTTC. Its translation: CAGSGPGRETQYF. The rearrangement links TRBV2 to TRBJ2-5; 7 bases match TRBD2. J gave up 5 bases and V 11 bases, and 11 bases lay outside the gene matches. The CDR3 is 13 amino acids. Per germline, CDR1 SNHLY and CDR2 FYNNEI.

This clonotype has ten or more counts. This chain uses TRBV7-9 with TRBJ1-6; D unresolved. CDR1 and CDR2 (germline): SEHNR, FQNEAQ (reference sequence). V lost 6 bases, J lost 9 bases, and 15 bases lay in between. The CDR3 spans 14 residues. CDR3 protein: CASRASGSPSPLHF. The CDR3 nucleotides read TGTGCCAGCAGGGCCTCCGGGAGTCCTTCACCCCTCCACTTT.

This CDR3 reads CASSWQGGNIQYF. CDR3 DNA sequence: TGTGCCAGCAGTTGGCAGGGGGGAAACATTCAGTACTTC. The chain is built from TRBV27 and TRBJ2-4; weak D call: TRBD1 (7 bases). Germline loops: CDR1 MNHEY, CDR2 SMNVEV (reference sequence). V was shortened by 4 bases and J by 6 bases, with 10 bases between the two germline ends. The CDR3 runs to 13 residues.

The table lists this clonotype with a few counts. The chain combines TRBV15 with TRBJ1-5, with a weak D call TRBD1 (5 bases). The CDR3 extends over 15 amino acids. V gave up 3 bases and J gave up 5 bases, with 14 bases separating them. From germline, CDR1 is LNHNV and CDR2 YYDKDF (reference sequence). The CDR3 DNA reads TGTGCCACCAGCAGTCATCAAAGCAGGGATCAGCCCCAGCATTTT. It specifies CATSSHQSRDQPQHF.

This clonotype was counted many times. The chain is built from TRBV18 and TRBJ2-5, with D perhaps TRBD1 or TRBD2 (5 bases each). CDR1 is KGHSH and CDR2 is LQKENI in the germline V gene. The V gene lost 3 bases and the J gene lost 2 bases, with 10 bases spanning the gap. The CDR3 consists of 14 residues. CDR3 protein: CASSPAGTQETQYF. The CDR3 nucleotides are TGTGCCAGCTCACCGGCAGGGACGCAAGAGACCCAGTACTTC.